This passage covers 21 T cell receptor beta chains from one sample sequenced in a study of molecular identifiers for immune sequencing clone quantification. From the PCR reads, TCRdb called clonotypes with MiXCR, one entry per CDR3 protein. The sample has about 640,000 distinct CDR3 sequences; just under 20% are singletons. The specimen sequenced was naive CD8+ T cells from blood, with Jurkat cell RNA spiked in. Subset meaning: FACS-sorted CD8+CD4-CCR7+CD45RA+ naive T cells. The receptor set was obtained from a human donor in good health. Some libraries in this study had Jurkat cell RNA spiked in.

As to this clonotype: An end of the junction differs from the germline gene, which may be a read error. CDR3: CASSPTNARNSYGQYF. The CDR3 DNA sequence: TGTGCCAGCAGCCCGACCAACGCTCGGAACTCCTACGGGCAGTACTTC. The chain couples TRBV14 to TRBJ2-7; D is uncertain. CDR1 and CDR2 from the germline V gene are SGHDN and FVKESK. This CDR3 has 16 residues.

This CDR3 is CASSPASGRAKNIQYF. CDR3 DNA: TGTGCCAGCAGCCCCGCTAGCGGGCGAGCCAAAAACATTCAGTACTTC. The chain recombines TRBV7-8 with TRBJ2-4; 8 bases fit TRBD2. The CDR3 totals 16 residues. The junction had 6 bases not matched to a gene; V was cut back by 5 bases and J by 0 bases. Germline V CDR1 and CDR2: SGHVS, FQNEAQ.

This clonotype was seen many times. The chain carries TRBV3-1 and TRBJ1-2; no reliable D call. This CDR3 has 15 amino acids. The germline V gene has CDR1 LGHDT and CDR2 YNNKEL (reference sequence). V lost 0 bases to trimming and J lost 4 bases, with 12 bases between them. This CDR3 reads CASSQDLTAVYGYTF. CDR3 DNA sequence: TGTGCCAGCAGCCAAGATCTTACGGCAGTCTATGGCTACACCTTC. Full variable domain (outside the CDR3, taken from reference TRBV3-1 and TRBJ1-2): DTAVSQTPKYLVTQMGNDKSIKCEQNLGHDTMYWYKQDSKKFLKIMFSYNNKELIINETVPNRFSPKSPDKAHLNLHINSLELGDSAVYFCASSQDLTAVYGYTFGSGTRLTVV.

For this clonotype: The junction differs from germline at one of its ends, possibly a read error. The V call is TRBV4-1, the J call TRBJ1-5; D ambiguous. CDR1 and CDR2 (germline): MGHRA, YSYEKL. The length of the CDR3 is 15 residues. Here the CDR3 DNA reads TGCGCCAGCAGCCAAGATGTGAATAGCAATCGGCCCCAGCATTTT. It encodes CASSQDVNSNRPQHF.

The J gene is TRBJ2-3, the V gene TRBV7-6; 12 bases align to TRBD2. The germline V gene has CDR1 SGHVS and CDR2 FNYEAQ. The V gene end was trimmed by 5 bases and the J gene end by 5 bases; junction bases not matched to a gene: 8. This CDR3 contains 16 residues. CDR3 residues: CASSTRLAGARDTQYF. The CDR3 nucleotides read TGTGCCAGCAGCACCCGACTAGCGGGAGCCAGAGATACGCAGTATTTT.

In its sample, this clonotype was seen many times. CDR3 sequence (DNA): TGTGCCACCAGTGATGGACTAGCGGGAGATGCCCCTAGCACAGATACGCAGTATTTT. Its translation: CATSDGLAGDAPSTDTQYF. The V and J genes are TRBV24-1 and TRBJ2-3; 13 positions agree with TRBD2. The CDR3 is made up of 19 amino acids. The germline CDR1 and CDR2 sequences are KGHDR and SFDVKD. V was clipped by 3 bases and J by 0 bases; unmatched bases: 8.

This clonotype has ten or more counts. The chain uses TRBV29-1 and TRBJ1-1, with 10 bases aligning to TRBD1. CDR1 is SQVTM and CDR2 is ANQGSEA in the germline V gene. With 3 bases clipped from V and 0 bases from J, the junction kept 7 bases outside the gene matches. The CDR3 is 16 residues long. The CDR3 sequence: CSVERGGQGMNTEAFF. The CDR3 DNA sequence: TGCAGCGTTGAGCGTGGGGGACAGGGGATGAACACTGAAGCTTTCTTT. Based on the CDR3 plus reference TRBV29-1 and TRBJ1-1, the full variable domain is SAVISQKPSRDICQRGTSLTIQCQVDSQVTMMFWYRQQPGQSLTLIATANQGSEATYESGFVIDKFPISRPNLTFSTLTVSNMSPEDSSIYLCSVERGGQGMNTEAFFGQGTRLTVV.

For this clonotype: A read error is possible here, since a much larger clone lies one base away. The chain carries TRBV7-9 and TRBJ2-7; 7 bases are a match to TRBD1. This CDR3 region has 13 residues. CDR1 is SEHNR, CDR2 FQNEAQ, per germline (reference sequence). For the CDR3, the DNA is TGTGCCAGCCGGGGACAGAGCTCCTACGAGCAGCACTTC. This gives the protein CASRGQSSYEQHF.

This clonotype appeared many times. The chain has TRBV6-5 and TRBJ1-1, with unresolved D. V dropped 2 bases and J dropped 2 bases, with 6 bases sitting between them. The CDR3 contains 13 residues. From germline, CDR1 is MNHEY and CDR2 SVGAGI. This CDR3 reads CASSYESNTEAFF. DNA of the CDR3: TGTGCCAGCAGTTACGAGTCTAACACTGAAGCTTTCTTT.

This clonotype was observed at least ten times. The DNA for the CDR3 is TGTGCCAGCAGCTTGAAAGGGACAGGTGGTTCTCGGGAGCCCCAGCATTTT. It yields the protein CASSLKGTGGSREPQHF. This sequence joins TRBV5-5 and TRBJ1-5, with 8 bases identical to TRBD1. The CDR3 has 17 residues. V was clipped by 1 base and J by 8 bases; unmatched bases: 14. The germline V gene encodes CDR1 SGHKS and CDR2 YYEKEE (reference sequence). The complete variable domain, with remaining parts taken from reference TRBV5-5 and TRBJ1-5, reads DAGVTQSPTHLIKTRGQQVTLRCSPISGHKSVSWYQQVLGQGPQFIFQYYEKEERGRGNFPDRFSARQFPNYSSELNVNALLLGDSALYLCASSLKGTGGSREPQHFGDGTRLSIL.

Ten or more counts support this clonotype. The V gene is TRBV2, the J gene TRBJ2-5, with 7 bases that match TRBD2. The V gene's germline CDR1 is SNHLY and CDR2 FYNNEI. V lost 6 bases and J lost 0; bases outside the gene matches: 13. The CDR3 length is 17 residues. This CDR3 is CASSRLPREAYQETQYF. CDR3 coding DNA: TGTGCCAGCAGCCGACTCCCCCGGGAGGCGTACCAAGAGACCCAGTACTTC.

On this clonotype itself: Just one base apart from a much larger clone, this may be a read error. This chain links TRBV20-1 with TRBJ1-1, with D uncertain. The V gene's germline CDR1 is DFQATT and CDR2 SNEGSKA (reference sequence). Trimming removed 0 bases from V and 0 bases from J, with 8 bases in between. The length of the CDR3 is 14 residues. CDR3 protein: CSARDEPMNTEAFF. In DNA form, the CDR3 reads TGCAGTGCTAGAGATGAGCCCATGAACACTGAAGCTTTCTTT.

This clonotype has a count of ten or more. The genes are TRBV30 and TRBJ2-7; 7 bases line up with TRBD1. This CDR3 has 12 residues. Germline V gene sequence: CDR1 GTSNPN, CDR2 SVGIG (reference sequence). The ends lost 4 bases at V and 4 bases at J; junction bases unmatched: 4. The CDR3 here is CAWNDRVYEQYF. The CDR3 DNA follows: TGTGCCTGGAACGACAGGGTGTACGAGCAGTACTTC.

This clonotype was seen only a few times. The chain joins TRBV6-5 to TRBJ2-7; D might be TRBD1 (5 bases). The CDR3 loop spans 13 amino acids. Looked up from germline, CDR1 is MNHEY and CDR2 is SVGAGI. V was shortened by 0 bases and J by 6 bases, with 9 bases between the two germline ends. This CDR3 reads CASSYSLQAEQYF. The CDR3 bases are TGTGCCAGCAGTTACTCTCTACAGGCCGAGCAGTACTTC.

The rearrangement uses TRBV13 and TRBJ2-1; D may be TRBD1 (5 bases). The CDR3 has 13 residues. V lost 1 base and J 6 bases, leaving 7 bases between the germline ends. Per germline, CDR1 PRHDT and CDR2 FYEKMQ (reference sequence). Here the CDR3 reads CASSLVGVNEQFF. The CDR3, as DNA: TGTGCCAGCAGCTTAGTAGGGGTCAATGAGCAGTTCTTC.

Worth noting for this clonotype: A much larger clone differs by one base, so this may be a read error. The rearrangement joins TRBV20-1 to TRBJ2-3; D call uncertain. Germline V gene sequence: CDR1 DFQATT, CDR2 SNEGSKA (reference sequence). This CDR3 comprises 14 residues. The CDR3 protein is CSASGRPIGDTEYF. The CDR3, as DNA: TGCAGTGCTAGTGGCAGGCCAATTGGAGATACGGAGTATTTT.

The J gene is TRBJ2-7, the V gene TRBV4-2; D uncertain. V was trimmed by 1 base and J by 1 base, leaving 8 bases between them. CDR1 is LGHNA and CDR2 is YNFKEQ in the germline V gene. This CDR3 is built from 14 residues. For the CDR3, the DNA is TGTGCCAGCAGCCAAGCTGACCGGTCCTACGAGCAGTACTTC. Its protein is CASSQADRSYEQYF.

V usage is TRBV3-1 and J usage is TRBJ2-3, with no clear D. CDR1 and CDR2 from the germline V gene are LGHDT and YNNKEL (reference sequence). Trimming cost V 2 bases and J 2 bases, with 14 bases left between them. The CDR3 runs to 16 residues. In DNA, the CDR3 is TGTGCCAGCAGCCAATGGATAAGCCTCCACACAGATACGCAGTATTTT. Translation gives CASSQWISLHTDTQYF.

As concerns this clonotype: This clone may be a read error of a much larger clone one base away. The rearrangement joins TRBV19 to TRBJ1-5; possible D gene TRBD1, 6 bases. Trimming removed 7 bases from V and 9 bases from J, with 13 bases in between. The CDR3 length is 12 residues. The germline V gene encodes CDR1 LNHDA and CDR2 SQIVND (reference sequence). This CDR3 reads CASTQPGAPQHF. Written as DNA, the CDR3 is TGTGCCAGTACCCAGCCAGGGGCGCCCCAGCATTTT.

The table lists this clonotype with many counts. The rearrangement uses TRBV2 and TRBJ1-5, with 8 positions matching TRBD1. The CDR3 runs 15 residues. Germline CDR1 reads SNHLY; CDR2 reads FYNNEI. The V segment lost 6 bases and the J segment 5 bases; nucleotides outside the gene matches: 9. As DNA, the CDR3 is TGTGCCAGCAGGCCTCAACAGGGGGGGGATCAGCCCCAGCATTTT. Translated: CASRPQQGGDQPQHF.

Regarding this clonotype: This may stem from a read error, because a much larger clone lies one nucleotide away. CDR3 nucleotide sequence: TGTGCCAGCAGTCCAGGGGACATGGGGGGACAGCCCCAGCATTTT. Its protein product is CASSPGDMGGQPQHF. The chain couples TRBV28 to TRBJ1-5, with D possibly matching TRBD1 (6 bases). Germline values: CDR1 MDHEN, CDR2 SYDVKM. The CDR3 has 15 residues. Trimming took off 5 bases at V and 7 bases at J, with 18 bases between the two ends.